This TCR beta chain was observed in a study of PD-L1 blockade in urothelial cancer. As for the study in general: Blood gave a median about 150,000 T cells.

This CDR3 contains 17 residues. Germline values: CDR1 SGHKS, CDR2 YYEKEE (reference sequence). V lost 0 bases to trimming and J lost 3 bases; unmatched junction nucleotides: 11. Time point noted: peripheral blood 6 weeks after treatment start. TCRdb's table, derived via immunoSEQ multiplex PCR, lists solely in-frame clones and lacks some. The sample contains tens of thousands of clones, approximately 86% of which appear only once. The sample was PBMCs, taken around atezolizumab (anti-PD-L1) treatment. The TCR comes from a man in his sixties with urothelial cancer. The gene calls are TRBV5-5 and TRBJ1-2, with 7 bases matching TRBD1. CDR3 amino acids: CASSLELGTAPYYGYTF. The CDR3 DNA reads TGTGCCAGCAGCTTGGAGTTAGGGACAGCTCCATACTATGGCTACACCTTC.